This T cell receptor beta chain was profiled in a study of cytomegalovirus exposure and HLA in healthy donors (TCRdb year 2017). Background on the whole study: In an earlier analysis of under 750 of the donors, around 300 Gb of sequence data and some 120 million unique TCR beta sequences from about 179 million T cells were reported. An early release that covered roughly 600 HLA-typed donors contained about 290 gigabases of sequencing data and roughly 84 million unique TCR sequences. The later analysis used no new phenotypic data to find candidate immune exposures, relying instead on TCR beta sequences and their occurrence across donors. An earlier analysis of some 500 of the donors applied high-throughput TCR beta sequencing to assess whether each TCR beta V gene segment acted as functional or pseudogenic. Donor age, sex, ethnicity and CMV serostatus were collected together with the repertoire data. HLA typing included class I and class II loci at four-digit resolution. Five DR-DQ haplotypes were handled as single units for association and clustering because linkage in the cohort was strong. A later genetic analysis took genome-wide SNP genotypes for about 65% of the 666 donors and used that subset as a discovery cohort. To study patterns of TCR occurrence, a later analysis re-analyzed previously published TCR beta repertoires from around 670 donors and added high-resolution HLA genotyping. The study aimed to test whether cataloging public T cell receptors could reveal signatures of past pathogen exposure. Of the roughly 400 genotyped donors, about 80% fell in the genetic ancestry cluster associated with self-reported Caucasian donors. Across about 370 genotyped donors of the cohort, an average of approximately 240,000 unique TCR beta nucleotide sequences per donor were sequenced, and 15% to 20% of those sequences were non-productive. All discovery cohort repertoires had been generated on a single sequencing platform. The number of donors typed differed by locus, with roughly 620-630 for A, B, C, DRB1 and DQB1, 522 for DQA1, under 610 for DPA1, and around 460 for DPB1. Besides the first cohort of roughly 660 subjects, a separate validation cohort made up of 120 different subjects was used. The study profiled the T cell repertoires of about 640 subjects by immunosequencing and related them to cytomegalovirus serostatus. The study combined high-throughput TCR immunosequencing, statistical association of individual TCRs with disease status, and machine learning to predict cytomegalovirus infection status. What the research found in general, with its limitations: A few of the identified cytomegalovirus-associated TCR beta chains were confirmed in vitro to be specific for cytomegalovirus antigens. The sequencing pipeline was judged likely to have produced a cluster of highly shared sequence variants as a technical artifact. The presence/absence analyses assumed that sequencing depth was roughly uniform across donors, and that assumption may not be true. An earlier analysis of approximately 570 of the donors showed that most TCR beta V segments appeared in productive rearrangements either about 87% or about 30% of the time, which broadly matched IMGT annotations. Some IMGT-functional V segments, including TRBV6-2 and TRBV6-3, could not be distinguished by the 87-base-pair reads and were therefore excluded. When HLA alleles, especially DR and DQ, strongly co-occurred, TCR associations were difficult to assign to individual alleles. Several of the top co-occurrence clusters appeared to be linked to parvovirus B19, influenza, CMV and Epstein-Barr virus, according to a later analysis. CMV serostatus was the only immune exposure information available for the cohort. A further reported finding was that TCR beta sequences accurately predicted the HLA-A and HLA-B alleles for most subjects in the first cohort. According to the authors, the approach could potentially be generalized to other disease states and immunological phenotypes. Linkage disequilibrium might explain the correlated functional status among segregating V segments, but an unknown experimental factor could not be excluded. In this cohort, only TCR beta chains were sequenced, and detectable features were limited by the absence of alpha or paired-chain data. Most CMV-associated TCR beta chains appeared to be HLA-restricted in a later analysis, and the HLA associations seemed to be driven largely by CMV exposure. A later analysis associated 15,000 to 20,000 TCR beta sequences with specific HLA alleles at a false discovery rate of 0.05. A total of about 150 TCR beta chains were listed by the study as associated with cytomegalovirus. Cytomegalovirus status was reported to be diagnosed by the classifier with high specificity and sensitivity in both the original and validation cohorts. Because counts were too low, 15 to 20 rarely observed V segments, including chromosome 9 orphons, were left out of the earlier analysis of 500 to 650 of the donors. A later genetic analysis associated a missense DCLRE1C variant with V-gene and J-gene trimming of TCR beta chains, and an independent cohort replicated the association. Compared with the approximately 670-donor mean, donors in an Asian-associated ancestry cluster had fewer N-insertions in productive TCRs, according to a later genetic analysis. A later analysis found that TCR association rates varied across HLA loci, with DRB1 alleles showing the most associated TCRs and HLA-C alleles the fewest. Because HLA typing was missing for some donors at each locus, association tests included only the typed subset. In a later analysis, HLA-associated TCR beta chains showed more clonal expansion and lower generation probabilities than non-associated chains that were equally common. Most TCR sequences were seen in very few donors, while some public TCRs were found in many individuals.

The cohort was made up of 500 to 850 healthy bone marrow donors. Cohort members were all nominally healthy when sampled, although unrecorded immune exposures were likely present. The donor was CMV seropositive and belonged to the group of about 290 seropositive cohort members. Every donor gave a peripheral blood sample, and the peripheral blood mononuclear cells from that sample were used for TCR beta sequencing. The Qiagen DNeasy Blood Extraction Kit was used to extract genomic DNA from the blood cell samples. Note on this clone: Its specific antigen is unknown. No much larger clone is present one base from it, and per-base qualities are unavailable.

Inclusive of the bounding cysteine and phenylalanine, the CDR3 is 12 residues long. The kept DNA is CDR3 alone, 36 bases in frame from the first base. CDR1 and CDR2, per the germline V gene, are SQVTM and ANQGSEA. V is clipped by 7 bases and J by 0 bases, and the sequence between their germline boundaries is 7 bases long. The library was made by the immunoSEQ multiplex PCR assay. For the multiplex PCR, a mixture combining 60 forward primers for TCR Vbeta segments and 13 reverse primers for TCR Jbeta segments was used. Amplification of the CDR3 region of rearranged TCR beta genes was performed with a multiplex PCR assay on genomic DNA. The amplified TCR beta libraries were sequenced on the Illumina HiSeq System as 87-base-pair reads. Processing in the source paper ran as follows. A later analysis tallied tens of millions of unique TCR beta chains across the 700 or so repertoires, and approximately 9.9 million of those chains were shared by two or more donors. Raw reads were error-corrected and collapsed into unique sequences by a nearest-neighbor algorithm in which closely related sequences were merged to remove PCR and sequencing errors. Alignment of CDR3 sequences to IMGT reference sequences was used to assign V, D and J gene segments. For a sequence to be retained, a match of at least six nucleotides to both a V gene segment and a J gene segment was required. A rearrangement was called productive if the CDR3 had no stop codons and remained in frame with V and J, and every other rearrangement was called non-productive. Following IMGT convention, CDR3 was defined as the stretch from the second conserved V-encoded cysteine to the conserved J-encoded phenylalanine. Sequences without an unambiguous match to a single V gene segment were excluded from the earlier analysis of almost 600 of the donors. An earlier analysis of under 750 of the donors called V segments functional above 56.7% productive rearrangements and segregating when the between-donor standard deviation exceeded 5%. A statistical classification framework was built to diagnose cytomegalovirus status from the catalog of TCR beta chain sequences. In a later analysis, V and J genes were assigned by comparing TCR nucleotide sequences against IMGT/GENE-DB human TR gene sequences. A later analysis assigned CDR3 sequences and most-parsimonious VDJ recombination scenarios with the TCRdist pipeline. In a later analysis, every TCR beta chain was defined by the combination of its CDR3 amino acid sequence and its V-gene family, and reads without a unique V-gene family were dropped. A later analysis removed 600 or so highly shared, low-generation-probability nucleotide sequences to deal with suspected cross-contamination and a sequencing artifact. A later analysis calculated a clonal expansion index for each public chain from normalized within-repertoire ranks of inferred template counts. In a later analysis, generation probabilities were computed with a VDJ recombination model fitted to out-of-frame rearrangements, and the resulting probabilities were checked against IGoR. Hypergeometric tests were used in a later analysis to score TCR-TCR, TCR-HLA and TCR-CMV co-occurrence, with a repertoire-size bias correction applied to the TCR pairs. In a later analysis, false discovery rates were estimated by permuting HLA or CMV assignments 20 times. In a later analysis, co-occurring TCRs were grouped using DBSCAN, and TCRdist sequence similarity was added for clustering within HLA-allele-positive subsets. For co-occurrence clustering, repertoires with fewer than 30,000 or more than 120,000 public chains were excluded, along with five repertoires with anomalous nucleotide sharing. TCRdb stores this immuneACCESS table with in-frame sequences only. Part of the clones is absent; in the studies checked, under half of the shortfall reflects unresolved V genes, and no reason is known for the rest. The D gene and trimming were derived from the DNA, and the V and J assignments and clone size from that table. The sample table records about 150,000 clones; approximately 76% of these occur just once. Jointly, the top ten make up 5.4% of the sample.

The TCR was taken from a woman under 30 in good health and CMV-seropositive. Here the chain combines TRBV29-1 and TRBJ1-3; there is no confident call for the D gene. The source material was PBMCs. The CDR3 region: CSALVSGNTIYF. The DNA sequence is given as TGCAGCGCTCTAGTCTCTGGAAACACCATATATTTT.